This T cell receptor (beta chain) comes out of a study of human T cells and chemical hapten exposure. For the study at large: Minor pooled library volume differences mainly drove per-sample TCR yield variation. Study-level results: With DPC sensitization, TCRs exceeding 1 in 1000 frequency showed no change.

Time point indicated: pre-sensitization, week 0. Treatment noted: therapeutic diphenylcyclopropenone sensitization with weekly scalp DPC. Library construction involved attaching unique molecular identifiers to individual cDNA molecules, which allowed quantitative, reproducible TCR counting. One entry per CDR3 protein, called by TCRdb with MiXCR from the RACE reads. This sample has about 350,000 distinct CDR3 sequences, with around 5.5% found just once. In regard to this clonotype: What it binds is not known.

This material consisted of whole blood, taken in connection with sensitization to the hapten diphenylcyclopropenone (DPC). This clonotype was obtained from a woman under 30 with alopecia areata. Some clones in this sample may be carry-over from other donors' samples.

CDR3 amino acids: CASTNRVNNSPLHF. DNA of the CDR3: TGTGCCAGCACTAACAGGGTCAATAATTCACCCCTCCACTTT. The genes are TRBV6-6 and TRBJ1-6; TRBD1 is a possible D gene (6 bases). Germline V gene sequence: CDR1 MNHNY, CDR2 SVGAGI (reference sequence). The CDR3 totals 14 residues. V lost 7 bases and J lost 5, with 12 bases in between.